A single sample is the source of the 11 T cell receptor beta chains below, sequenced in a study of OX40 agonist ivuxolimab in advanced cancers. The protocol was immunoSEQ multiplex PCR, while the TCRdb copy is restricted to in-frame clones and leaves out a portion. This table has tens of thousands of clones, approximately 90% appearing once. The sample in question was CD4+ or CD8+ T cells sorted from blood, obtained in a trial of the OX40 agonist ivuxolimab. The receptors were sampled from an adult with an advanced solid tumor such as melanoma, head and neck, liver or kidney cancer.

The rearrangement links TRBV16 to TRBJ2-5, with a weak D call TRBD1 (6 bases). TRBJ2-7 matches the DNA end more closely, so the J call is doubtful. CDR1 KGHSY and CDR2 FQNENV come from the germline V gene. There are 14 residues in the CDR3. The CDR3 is CASSQGGASYEQYF. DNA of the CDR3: TGTGCCAGCAGCCAAGGGGGCGCCTCCTACGAGCAGTACTTC.

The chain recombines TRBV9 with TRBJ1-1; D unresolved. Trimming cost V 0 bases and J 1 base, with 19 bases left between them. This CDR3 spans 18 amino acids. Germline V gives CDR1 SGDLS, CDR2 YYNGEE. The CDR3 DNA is TGTGCCAGCAGCGTAGCTCTGCTAACAGATCTCAGGAACACTGAAGCTTTCTTT. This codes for CASSVALLTDLRNTEAFF.

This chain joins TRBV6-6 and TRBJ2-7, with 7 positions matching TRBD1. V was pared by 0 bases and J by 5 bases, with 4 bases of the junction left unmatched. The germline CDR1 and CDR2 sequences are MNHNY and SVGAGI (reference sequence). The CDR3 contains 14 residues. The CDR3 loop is CASSYSSGGNEQYF. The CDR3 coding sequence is TGTGCCAGCAGTTACTCCTCAGGGGGTAACGAGCAGTACTTC.

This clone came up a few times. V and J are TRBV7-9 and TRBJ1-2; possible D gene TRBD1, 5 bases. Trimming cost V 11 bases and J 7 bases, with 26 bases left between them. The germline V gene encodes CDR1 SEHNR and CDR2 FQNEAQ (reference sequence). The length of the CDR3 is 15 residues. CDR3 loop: CAGYSREGVKRGYTF. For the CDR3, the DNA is TGTGCCGGATATAGCAGGGAAGGGGTGAAACGTGGCTACACCTTC.

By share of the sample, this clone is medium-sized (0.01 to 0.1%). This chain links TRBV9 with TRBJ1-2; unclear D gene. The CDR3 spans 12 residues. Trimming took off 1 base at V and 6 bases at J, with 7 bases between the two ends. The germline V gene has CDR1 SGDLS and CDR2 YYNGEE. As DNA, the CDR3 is TGTGCCAGCAGCGTATTACTGAATGGCTACACCTTC. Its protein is CASSVLLNGYTF.

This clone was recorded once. The CDR3 DNA sequence: TGTGCCAGCAGCCCCTCAGCGGGAGCAATCGACGAGCAGTACTTC. This encodes CASSPSAGAIDEQYF. The chain employs TRBV9 and TRBJ2-7, with 8 bases matching TRBD2. V lost 4 bases and J lost 5; bases outside the gene matches: 11. The germline V gene has CDR1 SGDLS and CDR2 YYNGEE. This CDR3 region has 15 residues.

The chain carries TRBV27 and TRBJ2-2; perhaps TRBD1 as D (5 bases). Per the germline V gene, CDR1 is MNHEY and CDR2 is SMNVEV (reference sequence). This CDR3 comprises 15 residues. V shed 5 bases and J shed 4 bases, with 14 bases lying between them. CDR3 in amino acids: CASSIPGSPTGELFF. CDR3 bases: TGTGCCAGCAGTATCCCAGGGTCCCCCACCGGGGAGCTGTTTTTT.

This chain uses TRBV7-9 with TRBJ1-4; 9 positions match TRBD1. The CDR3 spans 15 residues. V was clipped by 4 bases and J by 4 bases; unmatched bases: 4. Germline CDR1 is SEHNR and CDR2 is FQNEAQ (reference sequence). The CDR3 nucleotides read TGTGCCAGCAGCTCGCGACAGGGGGTTAATGAAAAACTGTTTTTT. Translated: CASSSRQGVNEKLFF.

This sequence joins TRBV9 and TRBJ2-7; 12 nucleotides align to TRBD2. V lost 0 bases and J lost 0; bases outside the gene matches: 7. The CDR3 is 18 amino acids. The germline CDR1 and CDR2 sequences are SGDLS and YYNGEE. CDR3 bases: TGTGCCAGCAGCGTAGGTACTAGCGGGAGGTCAAGCTCCTACGAGCAGTACTTC. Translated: CASSVGTSGRSSSYEQYF.

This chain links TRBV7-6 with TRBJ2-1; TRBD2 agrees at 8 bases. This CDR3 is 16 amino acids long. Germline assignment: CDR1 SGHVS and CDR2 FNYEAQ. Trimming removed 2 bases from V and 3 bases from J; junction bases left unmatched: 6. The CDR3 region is CASSLLSGSVYNEQFF. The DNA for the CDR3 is TGTGCCAGCAGCTTATTGAGCGGGAGTGTCTACAATGAGCAGTTCTTC.

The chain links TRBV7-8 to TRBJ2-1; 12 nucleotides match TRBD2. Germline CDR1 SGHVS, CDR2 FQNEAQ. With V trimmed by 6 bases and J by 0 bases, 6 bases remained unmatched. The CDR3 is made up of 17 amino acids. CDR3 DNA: TGTGCCAGCAGTACTAGCGGGAGGCCGAGCTCCTACAATGAGCAGTTCTTC. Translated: CASSTSGRPSSYNEQFF.